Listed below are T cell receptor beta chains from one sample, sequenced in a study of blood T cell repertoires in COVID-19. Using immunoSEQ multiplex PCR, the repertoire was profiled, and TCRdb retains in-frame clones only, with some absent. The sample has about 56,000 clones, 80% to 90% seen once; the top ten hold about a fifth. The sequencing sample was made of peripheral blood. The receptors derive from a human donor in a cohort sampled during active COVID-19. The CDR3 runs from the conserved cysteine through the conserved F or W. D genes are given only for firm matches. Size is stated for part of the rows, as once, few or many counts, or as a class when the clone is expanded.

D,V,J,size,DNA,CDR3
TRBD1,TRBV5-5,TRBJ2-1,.,TGTGCCAGCAGCTTCGGATCAGGGGGCTACAATGAGCAGTTCTTC,CASSFGSGGYNEQFF
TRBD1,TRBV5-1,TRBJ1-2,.,TGCGCCAGCAGCACGACAGGGGACTATGGCTACACCTTC,CASSTTGDYGYTF
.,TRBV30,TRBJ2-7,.,TGTGCCTGGGTCTTAGCCTCCTACGAGCAGTACTTC,CAWVLASYEQYF
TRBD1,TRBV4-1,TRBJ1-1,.,TGCGCCAGCAGCCCCGGACAGGGCCCAATGAACACTGAAGCTTTCTTT,CASSPGQGPMNTEAFF
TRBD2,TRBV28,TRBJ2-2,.,TGTGCCAGCAGTTCATCCGGGGGGGGCGCCCACTCGGTGTTTTTT,CASSSSGGGAHSVFF
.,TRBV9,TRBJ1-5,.,TGTGCCAGCAGCCAGGTTCCCAATCAGCCCCAGCATTTT,CASSQVPNQPQHF
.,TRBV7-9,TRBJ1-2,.,TGTGCCAGCAGCTACCTGGGGGCCAACTATGGCTACACCTTC,CASSYLGANYGYTF
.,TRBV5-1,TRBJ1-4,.,TGCGCCAGCAGCTTGATGGCTTATGAAAAACTGTTTTTT,CASSLMAYEKLFF
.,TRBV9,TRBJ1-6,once,TGTGCCAGCAGCCCCAGCGGGGGGGGCGGTTCACCCCTCCACTTT,CASSPSGGGGSPLHF
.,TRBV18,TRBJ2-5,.,TGTGCCAGCTCACCAGGCACAGGACTACAAGAGACCCAGTACTTC,CASSPGTGLQETQYF
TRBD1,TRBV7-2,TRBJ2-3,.,TGTGCCAGCAGCTTCGGGGACAGGGGCACAGATACGCAGTATTTT,CASSFGDRGTDTQYF
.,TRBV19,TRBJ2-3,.,TGTGCCAGTAGTATTGCGGGGCTCACAGATACGCAGTATTTT,CASSIAGLTDTQYF
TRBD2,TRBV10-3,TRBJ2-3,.,TGTGCCATCACCCCCGGGGGGACAGATACGCAGTATTTT,CAITPGGTDTQYF
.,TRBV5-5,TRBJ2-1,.,TGTGCCAGCAGCTTGGCTGGGGGCACGGTCAATGAGCAGTTCTTC,CASSLAGGTVNEQFF
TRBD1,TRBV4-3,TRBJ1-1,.,TGCGCCAGCAGCCAACAGACAGGGGGCCTGAACACTGAAGCTTTCTTT,CASSQQTGGLNTEAFF
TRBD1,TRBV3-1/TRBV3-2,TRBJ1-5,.,TGTGCCAGCAGCCCCGACCAACGACAGGGGGGGGATCAGCCCCAGCATTTT,CASSPDQRQGGDQPQHF
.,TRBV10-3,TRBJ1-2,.,TGTGCCATCAGTGTTGACAGGAACTATGGCTACACCTTC,CAISVDRNYGYTF
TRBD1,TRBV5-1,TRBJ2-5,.,TGCGCCAGCAGTCTTCAGGGGGAAGAAGAGACCCAGTACTTC,CASSLQGEEETQYF
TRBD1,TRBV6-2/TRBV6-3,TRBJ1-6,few,TGTGCCAGCAGTTGGACAGGGGGCCCGAATTCACCCCTCCACTTT,CASSWTGGPNSPLHF
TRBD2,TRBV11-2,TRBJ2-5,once,TGTGCCAGCAGCTTAGGTAGCGGGGGGGCTTACTTC,CASSLGSGGAYF
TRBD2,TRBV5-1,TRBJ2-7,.,TGCGCCAGCAGCGCCGGGGGGGCCCTCTACGAGCAGTACTTC,CASSAGGALYEQYF
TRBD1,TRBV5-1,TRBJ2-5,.,TGCGCCAGCAGCTTGGAAGGACAGGCTCATAAGGAGACCCAGTACTTC,CASSLEGQAHKETQYF
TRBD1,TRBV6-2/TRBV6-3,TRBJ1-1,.,TGTGCCAGCAGCCGCGAGGGACAGGGGGCTAACAAGGGCACTGAAGCTTTCTTT,CASSREGQGANKGTEAFF
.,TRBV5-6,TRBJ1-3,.,TGTGCCAGCAGCTTACAGGGTTTCTCTGGAAACACCATATATTTT,CASSLQGFSGNTIYF
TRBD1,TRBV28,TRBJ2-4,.,TGTGCCAGCAGTCCACCGGGACAGGGAATCAAAAACATTCAGTACTTC,CASSPPGQGIKNIQYF
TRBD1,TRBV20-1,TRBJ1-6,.,TGCAGTGCTAGTAGGGACAGGGGAAATTCACCCCTCCACTTT,CSASRDRGNSPLHF
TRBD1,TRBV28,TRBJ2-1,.,TGTGCCAGCAGTTTCCACGGGACAGGATTGTATGAGCAGTTCTTC,CASSFHGTGLYEQFF
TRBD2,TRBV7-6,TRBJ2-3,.,TGTGCCAGCAGCTTAGATTATCGGACTAGCGGCTACACAGATACGCAGTATTTT,CASSLDYRTSGYTDTQYF
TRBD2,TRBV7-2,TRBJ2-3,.,TGTGCCAGCAGCTCCCGGACTAGCGGGGGGGATACGCAGTATTTT,CASSSRTSGGDTQYF
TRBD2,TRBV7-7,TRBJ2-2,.,TGTGCTAGCAGCTTATATGGGGGGGCGAACACCGGGGAGCTGTTTTTT,CASSLYGGANTGELFF
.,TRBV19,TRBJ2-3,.,TGTGCCAGTAGTATAGCGGCAGGGAGGTTGACAGATACGCAGTATTTT,CASSIAAGRLTDTQYF
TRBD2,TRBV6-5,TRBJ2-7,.,TGTGCCAGCAGCATACTAGCGGGGGGTTTGTACGAGCAGTACTTC,CASSILAGGLYEQYF
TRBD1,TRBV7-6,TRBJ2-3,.,TGTGCCAGCATCAGGGGGACGGTGAGCACAGATACGCAGTATTTT,CASIRGTVSTDTQYF
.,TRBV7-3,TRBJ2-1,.,TGTGCCAGCAGCTTAAGTTATCCCAATGAGCAGTTCTTC,CASSLSYPNEQFF
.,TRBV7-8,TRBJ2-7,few,TGTGCCAGCAGCTTAGTTTTTGCGGGGGCGGCCTACGAGCAGTACTTC,CASSLVFAGAAYEQYF
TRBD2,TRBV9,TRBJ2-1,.,TGTGCCAGCAGCGGACTAGCGAAATACAATGAGCAGTTCTTC,CASSGLAKYNEQFF
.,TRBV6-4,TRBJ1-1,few,TGTGCCAGCAGTGACATTGCAACAGGTCTAGCTTTCTTT,CASSDIATGLAFF
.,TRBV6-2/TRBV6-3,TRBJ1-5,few,TGTGCCAGCAGCGTCTCTCCCGGGACATTTAGCAATCAGCCCCAGCATTTT,CASSVSPGTFSNQPQHF
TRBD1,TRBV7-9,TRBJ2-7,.,TGTGCCAGCAGCCCGAAACGAAGGGACAGGGAATACGAGCAGTACTTC,CASSPKRRDREYEQYF
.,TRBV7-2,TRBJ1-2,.,TGTGCCAGCAGCTTTGGGGCGGCCCCCTATGGCTACACCTTC,CASSFGAAPYGYTF
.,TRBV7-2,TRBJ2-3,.,TGTGCCAGCAGCAACCAGCGGGGCACAGATACGCAGTATTTT,CASSNQRGTDTQYF
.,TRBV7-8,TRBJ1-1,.,TGTGCCAGCAGCAGAAGGACTGAGAACACTGAAGCTTTCTTT,CASSRRTENTEAFF
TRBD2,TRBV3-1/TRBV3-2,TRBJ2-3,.,TGTGCCAGCAGCCAACTAGCGGGGGGATTCACAGATACGCAGTATTTT,CASSQLAGGFTDTQYF
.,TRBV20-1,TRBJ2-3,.,TGCAGTGCTAGTGCAACGAGCGGGTCGTGGGGCACAGATACGCAGTATTTT,CSASATSGSWGTDTQYF
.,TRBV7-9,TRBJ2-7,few,TGTGCCAGCAGCTTAAGACTAGACGGCGAGCAGTACTTC,CASSLRLDGEQYF
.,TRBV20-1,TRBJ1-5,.,TGCAGTGCTAGTGGTCAGGGATTAAGCAATCAGCCCCAGCATTTT,CSASGQGLSNQPQHF
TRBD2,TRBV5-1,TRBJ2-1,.,TGCGCCAGCAGGAAGACTAGCGGGGGGATTGAGCAGTTCTTC,CASRKTSGGIEQFF
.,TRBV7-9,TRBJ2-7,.,TGTGCCAGCAGCTTAGACGGGGACACATTCTCCGAGCAGTACTTC,CASSLDGDTFSEQYF